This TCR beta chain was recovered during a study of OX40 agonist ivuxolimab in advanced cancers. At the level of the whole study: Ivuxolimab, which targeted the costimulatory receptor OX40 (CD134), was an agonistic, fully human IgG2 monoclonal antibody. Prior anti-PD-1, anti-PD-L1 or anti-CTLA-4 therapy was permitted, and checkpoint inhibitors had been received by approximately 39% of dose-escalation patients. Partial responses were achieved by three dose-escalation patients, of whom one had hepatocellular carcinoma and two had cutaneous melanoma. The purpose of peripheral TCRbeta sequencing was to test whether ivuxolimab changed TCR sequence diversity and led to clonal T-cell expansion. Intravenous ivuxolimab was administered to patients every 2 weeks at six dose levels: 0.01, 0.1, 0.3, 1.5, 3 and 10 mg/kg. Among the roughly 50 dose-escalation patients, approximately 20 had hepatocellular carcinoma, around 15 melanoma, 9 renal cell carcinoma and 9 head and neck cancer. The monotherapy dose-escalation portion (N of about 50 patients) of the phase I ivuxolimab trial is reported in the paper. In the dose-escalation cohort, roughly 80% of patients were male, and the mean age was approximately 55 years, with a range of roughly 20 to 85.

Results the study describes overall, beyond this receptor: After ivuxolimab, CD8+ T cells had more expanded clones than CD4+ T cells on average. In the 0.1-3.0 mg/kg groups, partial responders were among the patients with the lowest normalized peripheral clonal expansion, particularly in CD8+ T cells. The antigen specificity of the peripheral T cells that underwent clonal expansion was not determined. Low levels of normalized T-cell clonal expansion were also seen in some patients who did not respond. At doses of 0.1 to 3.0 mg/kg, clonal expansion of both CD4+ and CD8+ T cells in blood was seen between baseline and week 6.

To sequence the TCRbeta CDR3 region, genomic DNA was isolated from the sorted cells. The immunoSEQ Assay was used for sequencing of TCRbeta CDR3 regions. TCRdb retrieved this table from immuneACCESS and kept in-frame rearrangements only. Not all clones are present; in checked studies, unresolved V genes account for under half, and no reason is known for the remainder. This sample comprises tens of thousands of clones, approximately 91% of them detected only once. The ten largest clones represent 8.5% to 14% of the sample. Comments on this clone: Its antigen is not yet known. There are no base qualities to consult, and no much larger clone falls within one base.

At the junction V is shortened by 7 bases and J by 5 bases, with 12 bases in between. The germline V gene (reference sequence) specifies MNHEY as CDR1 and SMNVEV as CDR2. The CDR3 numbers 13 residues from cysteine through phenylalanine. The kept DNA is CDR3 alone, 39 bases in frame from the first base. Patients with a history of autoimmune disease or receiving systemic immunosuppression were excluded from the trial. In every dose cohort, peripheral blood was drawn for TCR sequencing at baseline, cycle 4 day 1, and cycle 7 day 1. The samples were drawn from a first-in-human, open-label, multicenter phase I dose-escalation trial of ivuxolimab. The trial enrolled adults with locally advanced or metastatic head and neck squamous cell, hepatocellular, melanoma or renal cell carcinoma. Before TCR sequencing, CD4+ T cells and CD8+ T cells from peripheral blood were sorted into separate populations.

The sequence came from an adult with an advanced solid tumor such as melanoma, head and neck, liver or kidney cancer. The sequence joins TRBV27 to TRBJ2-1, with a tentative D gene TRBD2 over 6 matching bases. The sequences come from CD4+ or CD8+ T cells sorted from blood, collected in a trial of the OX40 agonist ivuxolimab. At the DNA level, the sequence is TGTGCCAGCATGAATACGGGAGACAATGAGCAGTTCTTC. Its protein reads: CASMNTGDNEQFF.